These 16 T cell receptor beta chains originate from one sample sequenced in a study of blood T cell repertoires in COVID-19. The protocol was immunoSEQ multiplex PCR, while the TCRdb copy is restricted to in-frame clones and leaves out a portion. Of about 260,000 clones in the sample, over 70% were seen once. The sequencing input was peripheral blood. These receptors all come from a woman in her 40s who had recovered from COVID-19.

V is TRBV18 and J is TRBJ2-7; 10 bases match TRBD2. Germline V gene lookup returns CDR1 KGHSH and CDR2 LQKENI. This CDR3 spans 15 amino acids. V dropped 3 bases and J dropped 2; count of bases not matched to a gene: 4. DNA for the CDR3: TGTGCCAGCTCACCTGGGCTAGCGGGAGCCTACGAGCAGTACTTC. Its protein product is CASSPGLAGAYEQYF.

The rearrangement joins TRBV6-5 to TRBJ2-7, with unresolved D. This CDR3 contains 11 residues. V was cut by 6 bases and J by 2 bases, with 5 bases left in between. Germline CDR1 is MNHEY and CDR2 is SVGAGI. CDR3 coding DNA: TGTGCCAGCAGGGGCGCCTACGAGCAGTACTTC. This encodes CASRGAYEQYF.

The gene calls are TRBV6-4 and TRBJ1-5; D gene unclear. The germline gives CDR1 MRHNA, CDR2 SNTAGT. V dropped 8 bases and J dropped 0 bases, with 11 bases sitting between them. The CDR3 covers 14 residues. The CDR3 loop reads CASGLTYSNQPQHF. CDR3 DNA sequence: TGTGCCAGCGGGTTGACTTATAGCAATCAGCCCCAGCATTTT.

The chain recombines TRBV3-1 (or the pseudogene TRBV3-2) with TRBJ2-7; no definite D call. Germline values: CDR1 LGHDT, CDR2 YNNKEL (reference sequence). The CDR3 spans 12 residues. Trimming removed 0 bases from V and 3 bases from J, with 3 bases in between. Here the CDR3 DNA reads TGTGCCAGCAGCCAAGACTTCTACGAGCAGTACTTC. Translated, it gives CASSQDFYEQYF.

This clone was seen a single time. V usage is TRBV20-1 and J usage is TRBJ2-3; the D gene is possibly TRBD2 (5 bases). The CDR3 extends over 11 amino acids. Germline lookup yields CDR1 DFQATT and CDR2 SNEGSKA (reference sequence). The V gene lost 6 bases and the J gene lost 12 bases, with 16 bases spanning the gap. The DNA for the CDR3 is TGCAGTGCCCTCCCGGACTCCCTACAGTATTTT. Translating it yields CSALPDSLQYF.

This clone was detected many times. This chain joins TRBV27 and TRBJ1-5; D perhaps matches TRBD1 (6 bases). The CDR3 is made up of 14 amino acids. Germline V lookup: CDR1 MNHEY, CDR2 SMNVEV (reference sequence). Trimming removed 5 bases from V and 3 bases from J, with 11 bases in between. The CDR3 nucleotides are TGTGCCAGCAGTCCCTACAGGGACAATCAGCCCCAGCATTTT. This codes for CASSPYRDNQPQHF.

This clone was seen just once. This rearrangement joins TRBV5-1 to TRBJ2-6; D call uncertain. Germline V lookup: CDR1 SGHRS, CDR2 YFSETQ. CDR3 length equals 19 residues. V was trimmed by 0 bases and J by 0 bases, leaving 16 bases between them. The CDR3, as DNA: TGCGCCAGCAGCTTGGCCGGTCCCATACCCCGCTCTGGGGCCAACGTCCTGACTTTC. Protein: CASSLAGPIPRSGANVLTF.

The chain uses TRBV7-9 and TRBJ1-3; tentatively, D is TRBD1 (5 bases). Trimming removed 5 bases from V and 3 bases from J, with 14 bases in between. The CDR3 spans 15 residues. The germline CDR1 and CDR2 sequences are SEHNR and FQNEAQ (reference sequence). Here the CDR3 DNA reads TGTGCCAGCAGCCCTCCTGGGGCTCGTGGAAACACCATATATTTT. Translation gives CASSPPGARGNTIYF.

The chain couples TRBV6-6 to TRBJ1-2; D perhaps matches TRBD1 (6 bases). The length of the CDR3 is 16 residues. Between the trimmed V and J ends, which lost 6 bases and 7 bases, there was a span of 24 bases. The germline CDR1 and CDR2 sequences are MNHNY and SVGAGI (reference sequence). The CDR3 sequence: CASSRSGGPDTRGYTF. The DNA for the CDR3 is TGTGCCAGCAGCCGATCCGGGGGGCCCGATACCCGTGGCTACACCTTC.

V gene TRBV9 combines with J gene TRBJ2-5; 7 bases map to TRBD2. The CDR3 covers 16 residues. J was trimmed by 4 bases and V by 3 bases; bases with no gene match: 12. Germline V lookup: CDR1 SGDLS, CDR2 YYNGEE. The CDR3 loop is CASSAAGVRSGETQYF. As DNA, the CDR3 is TGTGCCAGCAGCGCCGCGGGGGTGAGGTCGGGAGAGACCCAGTACTTC.

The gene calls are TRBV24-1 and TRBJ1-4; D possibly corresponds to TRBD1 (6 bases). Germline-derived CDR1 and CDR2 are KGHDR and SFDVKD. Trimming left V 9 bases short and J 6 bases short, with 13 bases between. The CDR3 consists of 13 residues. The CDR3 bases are TGTGCCACCGGAGCGGGGGGCTATGAAAAACTGTTTTTT. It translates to CATGAGGYEKLFF.

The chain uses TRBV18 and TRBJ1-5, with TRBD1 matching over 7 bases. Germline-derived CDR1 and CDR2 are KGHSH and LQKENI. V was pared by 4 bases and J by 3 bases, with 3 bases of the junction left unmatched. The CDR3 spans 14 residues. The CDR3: CASSRTGDNQPQHF. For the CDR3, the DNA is TGTGCCAGCTCACGAACAGGGGACAATCAGCCCCAGCATTTT.

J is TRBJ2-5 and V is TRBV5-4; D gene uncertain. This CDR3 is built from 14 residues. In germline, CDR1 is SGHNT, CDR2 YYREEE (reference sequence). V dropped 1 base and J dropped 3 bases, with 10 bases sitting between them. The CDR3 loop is CASSLPRLEETQYF. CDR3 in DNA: TGTGCCAGCAGCTTGCCGAGACTGGAAGAGACCCAGTACTTC.

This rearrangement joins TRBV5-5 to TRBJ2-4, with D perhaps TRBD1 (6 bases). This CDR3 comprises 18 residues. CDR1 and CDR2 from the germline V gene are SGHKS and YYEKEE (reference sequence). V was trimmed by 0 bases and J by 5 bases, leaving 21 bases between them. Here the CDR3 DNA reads TGTGCCAGCAGCTTGGGTCCCTGGCAGGGGAGTCTCCAAAACATTCAGTACTTC. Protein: CASSLGPWQGSLQNIQYF.

The DNA for the CDR3 is TGTGCCAGCAGTTCGACTAGCCGTGGTAACGAGCAGTACTTC. Amino acid sequence: CASSSTSRGNEQYF. The chain combines TRBV2 with TRBJ2-7, with 7 bases fitting TRBD2. V shed 5 bases, J shed 5 bases, and the junction held 9 bases outside the gene matches. The CDR3 is 14 residues long. The germline gives CDR1 SNHLY, CDR2 FYNNEI.

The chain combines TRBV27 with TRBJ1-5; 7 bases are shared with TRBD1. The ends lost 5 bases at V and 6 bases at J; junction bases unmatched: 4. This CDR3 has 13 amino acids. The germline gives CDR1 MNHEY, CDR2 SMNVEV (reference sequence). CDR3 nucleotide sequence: TGTGCCAGCAGTGGGCAGGGGGGTCAGCCCCAGCATTTT. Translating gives CASSGQGGQPQHF.